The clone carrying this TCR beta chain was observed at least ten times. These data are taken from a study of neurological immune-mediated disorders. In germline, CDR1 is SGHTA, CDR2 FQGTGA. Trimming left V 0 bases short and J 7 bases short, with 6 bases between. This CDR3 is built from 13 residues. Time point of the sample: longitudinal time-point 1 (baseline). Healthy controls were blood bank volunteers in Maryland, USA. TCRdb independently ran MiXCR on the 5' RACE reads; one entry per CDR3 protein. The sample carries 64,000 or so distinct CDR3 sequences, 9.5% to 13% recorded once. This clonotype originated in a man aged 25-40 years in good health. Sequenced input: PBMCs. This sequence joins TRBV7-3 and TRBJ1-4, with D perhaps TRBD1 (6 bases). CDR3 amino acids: CASSLTGGEKLFF. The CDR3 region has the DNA TGTGCCAGCAGCTTAACAGGGGGTGAAAAACTGTTTTTT.